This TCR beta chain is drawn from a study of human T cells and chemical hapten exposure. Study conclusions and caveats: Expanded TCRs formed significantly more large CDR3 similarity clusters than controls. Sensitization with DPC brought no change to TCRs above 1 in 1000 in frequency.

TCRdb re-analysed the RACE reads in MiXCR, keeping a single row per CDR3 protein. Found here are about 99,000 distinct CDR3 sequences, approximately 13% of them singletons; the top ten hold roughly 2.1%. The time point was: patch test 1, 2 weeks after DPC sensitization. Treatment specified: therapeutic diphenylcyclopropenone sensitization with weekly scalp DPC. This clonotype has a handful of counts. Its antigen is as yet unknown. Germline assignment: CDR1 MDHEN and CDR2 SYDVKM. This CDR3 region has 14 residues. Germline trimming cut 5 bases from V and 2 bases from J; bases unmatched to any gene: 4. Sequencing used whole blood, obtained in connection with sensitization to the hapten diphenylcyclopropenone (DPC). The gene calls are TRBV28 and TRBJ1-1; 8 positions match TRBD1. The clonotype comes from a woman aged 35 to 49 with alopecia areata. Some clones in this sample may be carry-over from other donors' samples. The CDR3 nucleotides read TGTGCCAGCAGTCCAGGGGGCCGAAACACTGAAGCTTTCTTT. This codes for CASSPGGRNTEAFF.